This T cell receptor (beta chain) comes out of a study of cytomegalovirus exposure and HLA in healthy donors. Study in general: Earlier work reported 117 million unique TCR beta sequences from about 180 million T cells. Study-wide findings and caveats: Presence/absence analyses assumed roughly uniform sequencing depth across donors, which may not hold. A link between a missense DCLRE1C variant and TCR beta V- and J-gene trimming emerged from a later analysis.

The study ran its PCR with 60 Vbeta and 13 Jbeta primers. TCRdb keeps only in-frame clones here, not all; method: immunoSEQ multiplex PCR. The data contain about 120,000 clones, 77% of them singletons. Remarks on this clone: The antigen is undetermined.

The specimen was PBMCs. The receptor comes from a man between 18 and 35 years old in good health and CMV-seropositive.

Here the CDR3 DNA reads TGTGCCAGCAGAAAAGGGACAGGGGGATCTGGGGCCAACGTCCTGACTTTC. The encoded protein is CASRKGTGGSGANVLTF. The chain links TRBV6-4 to TRBJ2-6, with 11 positions matching TRBD1. Per the germline V gene, CDR1 is MRHNA and CDR2 is SNTAGT. The CDR3 has 17 residues. The junction had 5 bases not matched to a gene; V was cut back by 6 bases and J by 1 base.